This TCR beta chain was captured in a study of T-cell memory formation after mild COVID-19. MiXCR was run by TCRdb on the 5' RACE reads, yielding one entry per CDR3 protein. This sample carries a few hundred thousand distinct CDR3 sequences, 15% to 20% of them seen once, and the ten largest clones take roughly a fifth. V dropped 1 base and J dropped 0; count of bases not matched to a gene: 8. CDR3 size: 18 residues. Germline loops: CDR1 MGHRA, CDR2 YSYEKL. The study's findings and limits: The study detected some responding clones in pre-infection memory, suggesting cross-reactive memory joined. Clones that contracted clustered mainly in CM and EM if CD4+ and in EMRA if CD8+. Still unconfirmed is whether the second-wave clones peaking on day 37 recognized SARS-CoV-2.

On this clonotype: Antigen unknown.

The sequencing input was PBMCs or a T cell subset sorted from them (not recorded which). The rearrangement links TRBV4-1 to TRBJ2-4; 8 nucleotides agree with TRBD2. This receptor was obtained from a man between 18 and 29 years old who had mild COVID-19 (a few samples of this study predate the infection). Cell type and time point are not known. CDR3 DNA sequence: TGCGCCAGCAGCCAAGGAATTCAGCGGGGGCTAGCCAAAAACATTCAGTACTTC. Translating gives CASSQGIQRGLAKNIQYF.